This T cell receptor (beta chain) is drawn from a study of T cell responses to AZD1222 COVID-19 vaccine. This clone was seen more than once but under ten times. Clones were read by immunoSEQ multiplex PCR, and TCRdb kept only the in-frame ones, dropping some. The sample records some 120,000 clones, 75% to 90% being singletons. Trimming stripped 3 bases from V and 4 bases from J, with 13 bases between. The CDR3 contains 16 residues. Germline V gives CDR1 SGHDN, CDR2 FVKESK. This sequence was found in an adult in good health. The chain carries TRBV14 and TRBJ1-6; no reliable D call. The starting material was peripheral blood, obtained on day 0 of AZD1222 vaccination. CDR3 loop: CASSQGLGNYNSPLHF. DNA for the CDR3: TGTGCCAGCAGCCAGGGCTTGGGCAATTATAATTCACCCCTCCACTTT.